What follows describes a single T cell receptor (beta chain). Its antigen is as yet unknown. Compared with germline, one end of the junction differs, possibly owing to a read error. A second PCR, run for roughly 7 to 11 cycles, used a sample-barcoded 5' primer plus a J-beta primer mix. A single record per CDR3 protein comes from TCRdb applying MiXCR to the 5' RACE reads. The sample includes roughly 700,000 distinct CDR3 sequences, 49% of them seen just once. These data are taken from a study of blood T cells in healthy people across ages. Overall study context: With template switching, about one barcoded beta molecule was captured per two T cells.

Germline CDR1 reads KGHSH; CDR2 reads LQKENI. The CDR3 totals 14 residues. Aged roughly 6 to 100, donors were systemically healthy Caucasians from Russia. A minimum of 5 micrograms of total RNA was extracted per sample. The study's findings and limits: Both higher diversity and more naive CD4+ cells marked long-lived donors when set against aged donors.

V gene TRBV18 combines with J gene TRBJ2-5; tentative D call: TRBD1 (5 bases). The sequenced sample was blood. The origin of this receptor is a woman in her fifties or sixties in good health. The CDR3 DNA reads as TGTGCCAACTCACCGTCGGCGACAGAAGAGACCCAGTACTTC. Its protein product is CANSPSATEETQYF.